Below are 11 T cell receptor beta chains sequenced from a single sample in a study of lymphopenia after photon versus proton radiotherapy. Profiled with immunoSEQ multiplex PCR; TCRdb holds only in-frame clones, not every one. The sample shows roughly 32,000 clones, roughly 94% of them seen only once. The material was peripheral blood, obtained from a patient treated with photon-based radiotherapy. Receptor source: a woman between 50 and 59 years old with cholangiocarcinoma.

The V gene is TRBV2, the J gene TRBJ1-5; 8 positions match TRBD1. With 7 bases clipped from V and 2 bases from J, the junction kept 7 bases outside the gene matches. The CDR3 sequence is 15 residues long. Germline V gene data show CDR1 as SNHLY and CDR2 as FYNNEI. CDR3 in amino acids: CASTINRGGNQPQHF. CDR3 sequence (DNA): TGTGCCAGCACCATCAACAGGGGGGGCAATCAGCCCCAGCATTTT.

V gene TRBV11-2 combines with J gene TRBJ2-5; 7 nucleotides align to TRBD1. Near its end, the DNA agrees better with TRBJ2-7, so the J call may be wrong. This CDR3 is built from 16 residues. Looked up from germline, CDR1 is SGHAT and CDR2 is FQNNGV. The DNA for the CDR3 is TGTGCCAGCAGCTTAGGAGGGGGCAGAAGACCCTACGAGCAGTACTTC. Its protein product is CASSLGGGRRPYEQYF.

The V and J genes are TRBV4-1 and TRBJ2-2; TRBD1 agrees at 7 bases. The trim removed 3 bases at V and 2 bases at J, leaving 6 bases unmatched. The CDR3 loop spans 16 amino acids. Germline values: CDR1 MGHRA, CDR2 YSYEKL. CDR3 sequence: CASSQSGQLNTGELFF. CDR3 nucleotide sequence: TGCGCCAGCAGCCAGTCGGGACAGCTCAACACCGGGGAGCTGTTTTTT.

J is TRBJ2-1 and V is TRBV7-9; tentatively, D is TRBD1 (5 bases). V lost 4 bases to trimming and J lost 8 bases, with 21 bases between them. The CDR3 totals 16 residues. Germline values: CDR1 SEHNR, CDR2 FQNEAQ (reference sequence). CDR3 sequence: CASSWLGADLLDEQFF. The DNA for the CDR3 is TGTGCCAGCAGCTGGTTAGGGGCTGACCTTTTGGATGAGCAGTTCTTC.

The chain joins TRBV5-1 to TRBJ2-7; TRBD1 matches at 8 bases. V lost 1 base and J lost 7; bases outside the gene matches: 7. CDR3 length equals 14 residues. Germline V lookup: CDR1 SGHRS, CDR2 YFSETQ. The CDR3, as DNA: TGCGCCAGCAGCTTGTCAGGGGGCCAGTTTGAGCAGTACTTC. Translating it yields CASSLSGGQFEQYF.

The V gene is TRBV29-1, the J gene TRBJ2-3; D gene uncertain. The CDR3 runs 14 residues. V shed 2 bases and J shed 0 bases, with 9 bases lying between them. The germline CDR1 and CDR2 sequences are SQVTM and ANQGSEA. The CDR3 loop is CSVEHGSSTDTQYF. CDR3 coding DNA: TGCAGCGTTGAACATGGTTCGAGCACAGATACGCAGTATTTT.

This chain joins TRBV10-2 and TRBJ2-1, with 10 nucleotides matching TRBD2. The junction had 22 bases not matched to a gene; V was cut back by 3 bases and J by 8 bases. From germline, CDR1 is WSHSY and CDR2 SAAADI. The length of the CDR3 is 20 residues. The CDR3 is CASSDMTGSGGARRIDEQFF. The CDR3 DNA sequence: TGCGCCAGCAGTGATATGACCGGGAGCGGGGGGGCCCGGCGGATTGATGAGCAGTTCTTC.

The genes are TRBV30 and TRBJ1-2, with D unresolved. Germline V gene lookup returns CDR1 GTSNPN and CDR2 SVGIG (reference sequence). The CDR3 runs 11 residues. V was pared by 0 bases and J by 8 bases, with 7 bases between. This CDR3 reads CAWSVKLGYTF. The DNA of the CDR3 is TGTGCCTGGAGTGTTAAACTGGGCTACACCTTC. The entire variable domain, with the rest obtained from reference TRBV30 and TRBJ1-2, is as follows: SQTIHQWPATLVQPVGSPLSLECTVEGTSNPNLYWYRQAAGRGLQLLFYSVGIGQISSEVPQNLSASRPQDRQFILSSKKLLLSDSGFYLCAWSVKLGYTFGSGTRLTVV.

This clone was seen more than once but under ten times. The chain uses TRBV4-3 and TRBJ1-6, with 7 nucleotides matching TRBD1. Looked up from germline, CDR1 is LGHNA and CDR2 is YSLEER. Losses at the gene ends were 1 base for V and 11 bases for J; bases not matched to a gene: 8. The CDR3 sequence is 15 residues long. The CDR3 nucleotides are TGCGCCAGCAGCCAAGCCACGACAGGGAGGACACCCCTCCACTTT. Amino acids: CASSQATTGRTPLHF.

This clone was seen a single time. V gene TRBV11-2 combines with J gene TRBJ2-3; 7 bases match TRBD2. This CDR3 contains 15 residues. Trimming took 2 bases from V and 2 from J; bases not matched to a gene: 4. From germline, CDR1 is SGHAT and CDR2 FQNNGV. CDR3 nucleotides: TGTGCCAGCAGCTTACGAGCGGGGATCACAGATACGCAGTATTTT. Translation: CASSLRAGITDTQYF.

The chain uses TRBV4-3 and TRBJ2-2, with a possible D match to TRBD2 (5 bases). Germline-derived CDR1 and CDR2 are LGHNA and YSLEER. The CDR3 spans 17 residues. Trimming removed 3 bases from V and 0 bases from J, with 14 bases in between. As DNA, the CDR3 is TGCGCCAGCAGCCAGCCAGGACTGAGCGCGAACACCGGGGAGCTGTTTTTT. It yields the protein CASSQPGLSANTGELFF.